The rows below give T cell receptor beta chains drawn from one sample of a study of a mutant IDH1 vaccine in newly diagnosed glioma. These TCRs are of unknown antigen specificity. Method: immunoSEQ multiplex PCR; TCRdb's copy keeps in-frame clones and lacks some. The sample carries some 60,000 clones, under 90% recorded once. The material sequenced was PBMCs, taken from a glioma patient whose treatment included an IDH1 peptide vaccine. These receptors were obtained from a man aged 25-40 years with glioma. Both conserved end residues are part of each CDR3. The D gene is left open where the match is weak. Some rows have no size entry. The others give once, few or many, or a class for an expanded clone.

j_call: TRBJ1-1
d_call: TRBD1
clone_size: few
v_call: TRBV28
cdr3_nt: TGTGCCAGCAGTTTGAGGGTACAGGGGATCACTGAAGCTTTCTTT
cdr3_aa: CASSLRVQGITEAFF

j_call: TRBJ1-5
d_call: -
clone_size: -
v_call: TRBV6-1
cdr3_nt: TGTGCCAGCAGTTGGGCAGGGGGCAATCAGCCCCAGCATTTT
cdr3_aa: CASSWAGGNQPQHF

j_call: TRBJ1-5
d_call: -
clone_size: -
v_call: TRBV7-3
cdr3_nt: TGTGCCAGCAGCTTTTTGGATCAGCCCCAGCATTTT
cdr3_aa: CASSFLDQPQHF

j_call: TRBJ2-2
d_call: TRBD1
clone_size: -
v_call: TRBV5-5
cdr3_nt: TGTGCCAGCAGCTTGCTAGGGGGCGTAACCGGGGAGCTGTTTTTT
cdr3_aa: CASSLLGGVTGELFF

j_call: TRBJ1-4
d_call: -
clone_size: -
v_call: TRBV28
cdr3_nt: TGTGCCAGCAGCCAAAGCATGACAGGACATAATGAAAAACTGTTTTTT
cdr3_aa: CASSQSMTGHNEKLFF

j_call: TRBJ2-5
d_call: TRBD1
clone_size: -
v_call: TRBV2
cdr3_nt: TGTGCCAGCGATCAGACAGGGGCGGACGAGACCCAGTACTTC
cdr3_aa: CASDQTGADETQYF

j_call: TRBJ1-4
d_call: -
clone_size: -
v_call: TRBV5-4
cdr3_nt: TGTGCCAGCAGCCGGGACTCTGCAACTAATGAAAAACTGTTTTTT
cdr3_aa: CASSRDSATNEKLFF

j_call: TRBJ1-2
d_call: -
clone_size: -
v_call: TRBV25-1
cdr3_nt: TGTGCCAGCAGTGCAGGAGGGCCCGGCTACACCTTC
cdr3_aa: CASSAGGPGYTF

j_call: TRBJ1-1
d_call: -
clone_size: -
v_call: TRBV2
cdr3_nt: TGTGCCAGCAGTGTCGGGACTGGCACTGAAGCTTTCTTT
cdr3_aa: CASSVGTGTEAFF

j_call: TRBJ2-5
d_call: -
clone_size: -
v_call: TRBV27
cdr3_nt: TGTGCCAGCAGTCAACTAGGCCCGGGACTTACGCACTTC
cdr3_aa: CASSQLGPGLTHF

j_call: TRBJ2-3
d_call: TRBD1
clone_size: once
v_call: TRBV27
cdr3_nt: TGTGCCAGCTTTGACAGGGAAGTGGATACGCAGTATTTT
cdr3_aa: CASFDREVDTQYF

j_call: TRBJ2-7
d_call: TRBD1
clone_size: -
v_call: TRBV5-1
cdr3_nt: TGCGCCAGCAGAGGACAGGGGGTATCCTACGAGCAGTACTTC
cdr3_aa: CASRGQGVSYEQYF

j_call: TRBJ1-6
d_call: TRBD1
clone_size: -
v_call: TRBV4-3
cdr3_nt: TGCGCCAGCAGCCAAACCTATCTAAAGAGACAGGGATTGTATAATTCACCCCTCCACTTT
cdr3_aa: CASSQTYLKRQGLYNSPLHF

j_call: TRBJ2-7
d_call: -
clone_size: -
v_call: TRBV4-1
cdr3_nt: TGCGCCAGCAGCCAAGATCACGGGCGCGGGCTCTACGAGCAGTACTTC
cdr3_aa: CASSQDHGRGLYEQYF

j_call: TRBJ2-7
d_call: -
clone_size: -
v_call: TRBV4-1
cdr3_nt: TGCGCCAGCAGCCAAGACCTGGGGGGAACTCCCTACGAGCAGTACTTC
cdr3_aa: CASSQDLGGTPYEQYF

j_call: TRBJ2-1
d_call: TRBD2
clone_size: -
v_call: TRBV7-9
cdr3_nt: TGTGCCAGCAGGGCGGGGGGGCCGTATGAGCAGTTCTTC
cdr3_aa: CASRAGGPYEQFF

j_call: TRBJ1-2
d_call: -
clone_size: -
v_call: TRBV10-3
cdr3_nt: TGTGCCATCACGGGGGGGCTAAACTATGGCTACACCTTC
cdr3_aa: CAITGGLNYGYTF

j_call: TRBJ2-2
d_call: -
clone_size: -
v_call: TRBV28
cdr3_nt: TGTGCCAGCCGACCGCCAAGGGACACCGGGGAGCTGTTTTTT
cdr3_aa: CASRPPRDTGELFF

j_call: TRBJ2-3
d_call: TRBD2
clone_size: -
v_call: TRBV5-1
cdr3_nt: TGCGCCAGCAGCTTGGAAGGACTAGCGGGGGGATGGAGCACAGATACGCAGTATTTT
cdr3_aa: CASSLEGLAGGWSTDTQYF

j_call: TRBJ1-1
d_call: -
clone_size: -
v_call: TRBV28
cdr3_nt: TGTGCCAGCAGGCCGCCGGGGGGGAACACTGAAGCTTTCTTT
cdr3_aa: CASRPPGGNTEAFF

j_call: TRBJ2-1
d_call: TRBD2
clone_size: -
v_call: TRBV7-6
cdr3_nt: TGTGCCAGCAGTCCTCGACTAGCGGGGTTCTACAATGAGCAGTTCTTC
cdr3_aa: CASSPRLAGFYNEQFF

j_call: TRBJ1-2
d_call: -
clone_size: -
v_call: TRBV30
cdr3_nt: TGTGCCTGGAGTAGTGAGGGGAACTATGGCTACACCTTC
cdr3_aa: CAWSSEGNYGYTF

j_call: TRBJ1-1
d_call: -
clone_size: -
v_call: TRBV11-3
cdr3_nt: TGTGCCAGCAGCCCCCCTAAGGGTCGAGGCACTGAAGCTTTCTTT
cdr3_aa: CASSPPKGRGTEAFF

j_call: TRBJ1-1
d_call: -
clone_size: -
v_call: TRBV19
cdr3_nt: TGTGCCAGTGTGGCAGGGATAATGAACACTGAAGCTTTCTTT
cdr3_aa: CASVAGIMNTEAFF

j_call: TRBJ2-7
d_call: -
clone_size: -
v_call: TRBV7-8
cdr3_nt: TGTGCCAGCAGCCCTACGCGGGCGAACGAGCAGTACTTC
cdr3_aa: CASSPTRANEQYF

j_call: TRBJ2-6
d_call: -
clone_size: -
v_call: TRBV27
cdr3_nt: TGTGCCAGCAGGGACGGAAGCTCTGGGGCCAACGTCCTGACTTTC
cdr3_aa: CASRDGSSGANVLTF

j_call: TRBJ1-2
d_call: -
clone_size: -
v_call: TRBV5-1
cdr3_nt: TGCGCCAGCAGCGCCTTGACAGGCCCCGGTGGCTACACCTTC
cdr3_aa: CASSALTGPGGYTF

j_call: TRBJ1-3
d_call: -
clone_size: -
v_call: TRBV11-2
cdr3_nt: TGTGCCAGCAGCTTAGGGGGGCGTGGAAACACCATATATTTT
cdr3_aa: CASSLGGRGNTIYF

j_call: TRBJ2-5
d_call: -
clone_size: -
v_call: TRBV7-9
cdr3_nt: TGTGCCAGCAGCTTAGAAGCTAAAAACCAAGAGACCCAGTACTTC
cdr3_aa: CASSLEAKNQETQYF

j_call: TRBJ1-5
d_call: -
clone_size: -
v_call: TRBV9
cdr3_nt: TGTGCCAGCAGTCTCGATAGCAATCAGCCCCAGCATTTT
cdr3_aa: CASSLDSNQPQHF

j_call: TRBJ2-1
d_call: TRBD2
clone_size: -
v_call: TRBV9
cdr3_nt: TGTGCCAGCAGCGTAGAGGCTAGCGGGAGGGGTGAGCAGTTCTTC
cdr3_aa: CASSVEASGRGEQFF

j_call: TRBJ2-3
d_call: -
clone_size: -
v_call: TRBV11-2
cdr3_nt: TGTGCCAGCAGCTTAGGCCAGATTCTTACAGATACGCAGTATTTT
cdr3_aa: CASSLGQILTDTQYF

j_call: TRBJ2-6
d_call: -
clone_size: -
v_call: TRBV6-4
cdr3_nt: TGTGCCAGCAGTGAAGGAACTGGGGCCAACGTCCTGACTTTC
cdr3_aa: CASSEGTGANVLTF

j_call: TRBJ2-1
d_call: TRBD2
clone_size: -
v_call: TRBV10-2
cdr3_nt: TGCGCCAGCAGGCGGGCGGGAGGTAGGAATGAGCAGTTCTTC
cdr3_aa: CASRRAGGRNEQFF

j_call: TRBJ2-1
d_call: TRBD2
clone_size: few
v_call: TRBV2
cdr3_nt: TGTGCCAGCAGTCGGACTAGCGGGAGTAATGAGCAGTTCTTC
cdr3_aa: CASSRTSGSNEQFF

j_call: TRBJ2-2
d_call: -
clone_size: -
v_call: TRBV23-1
cdr3_nt: TGCGCCAACCCGTGGGCCCCGCATGGCGGGGAGCTGTTTTTT
cdr3_aa: CANPWAPHGGELFF

j_call: TRBJ1-1
d_call: -
clone_size: -
v_call: TRBV5-8
cdr3_nt: TGTGCCAGCAGAAAAAGGATTGCCGGTGACACTGAAGCTTTCTTT
cdr3_aa: CASRKRIAGDTEAFF

j_call: TRBJ1-6
d_call: -
clone_size: -
v_call: TRBV4-3
cdr3_nt: TGCGCCAGCAGCCAAGAAATGAGAGGATTACCCCTCCACTTT
cdr3_aa: CASSQEMRGLPLHF

j_call: TRBJ2-3
d_call: -
clone_size: -
v_call: TRBV11-3
cdr3_nt: TGTGCCAGCAGCTTTGGGGGAGTGGAGGGATTGACGGATACGCAGTATTTT
cdr3_aa: CASSFGGVEGLTDTQYF

j_call: TRBJ1-2
d_call: -
clone_size: -
v_call: TRBV5-5
cdr3_nt: TGTGCCAGCAGCTTGGTCTGGGGAGAGGATGGCTACACCTTC
cdr3_aa: CASSLVWGEDGYTF

j_call: TRBJ2-1
d_call: -
clone_size: once
v_call: TRBV29-1
cdr3_nt: TGCAGCGTCAAAGGGACCCCTGACTTCTACAATGAGCAGTTCTTC
cdr3_aa: CSVKGTPDFYNEQFF

j_call: TRBJ1-1
d_call: TRBD1
clone_size: few
v_call: TRBV29-1
cdr3_nt: TGCAGCGCCGTGATGGGACAGGGGGTTCCCACTGAAGCTTTCTTT
cdr3_aa: CSAVMGQGVPTEAFF

j_call: TRBJ1-1
d_call: -
clone_size: few
v_call: TRBV30
cdr3_nt: TGTGCCTGGGATAGGGGATCGGGCACTGAAGCTTTCTTT
cdr3_aa: CAWDRGSGTEAFF

j_call: TRBJ2-7
d_call: TRBD2
clone_size: -
v_call: TRBV28
cdr3_nt: TGTGCCAGCAGCCCGCCTACAACTAGCGGGGGGGTCTACGAGCAGTACTTC
cdr3_aa: CASSPPTTSGGVYEQYF

j_call: TRBJ2-6
d_call: -
clone_size: -
v_call: TRBV14
cdr3_nt: TGTGCCAGCAGCCAAGAGGGGGGGGCCCTCAGCTCTGGGGCCAACGTCCTGACTTTC
cdr3_aa: CASSQEGGALSSGANVLTF

j_call: TRBJ1-2
d_call: -
clone_size: -
v_call: TRBV27
cdr3_nt: TGTGCCAGCAGGGGGAGGGGCTATGGCTACACCTTC
cdr3_aa: CASRGRGYGYTF

j_call: TRBJ1-5
d_call: -
clone_size: -
v_call: TRBV18
cdr3_nt: TGTGCCAGCTCGGGGACGGCCTCATATCAGCCCCAGCATTTT
cdr3_aa: CASSGTASYQPQHF

j_call: TRBJ2-7
d_call: -
clone_size: once
v_call: TRBV5-6
cdr3_nt: TGTGCCAGCAGGGACAGCAACTCCTACGAGCAGTACTTC
cdr3_aa: CASRDSNSYEQYF

j_call: TRBJ1-1
d_call: -
clone_size: -
v_call: TRBV5-8
cdr3_nt: TGTGCCAGCAGCTACCGTAACACTGAAGCTTTCTTT
cdr3_aa: CASSYRNTEAFF

j_call: TRBJ2-4
d_call: -
clone_size: -
v_call: TRBV27
cdr3_nt: TGTGCCAGCAGTATGATTAGCAACTTAGCCAAAAACATTCAGTACTTC
cdr3_aa: CASSMISNLAKNIQYF

j_call: TRBJ2-7
d_call: TRBD1
clone_size: -
v_call: TRBV2
cdr3_nt: TGTGCCATTCGGGACAGGCCCTCAGGGCAGTACTTC
cdr3_aa: CAIRDRPSGQYF

j_call: TRBJ1-2
d_call: -
clone_size: -
v_call: TRBV7-9
cdr3_nt: TGTGCCAGCAGCCCAGAACAGGGTTCACGGGGCTACACCTTC
cdr3_aa: CASSPEQGSRGYTF

j_call: TRBJ1-2
d_call: TRBD1
clone_size: -
v_call: TRBV11-2
cdr3_nt: TGTGCCAGCAGCTCGACAGGGTATGGCTACACCTTC
cdr3_aa: CASSSTGYGYTF

j_call: TRBJ2-5
d_call: TRBD2
clone_size: -
v_call: TRBV9
cdr3_nt: TGTGCCAGCAGCGTATCTAGCGGGAGGGCCTCTGAGACCCAGTACTTC
cdr3_aa: CASSVSSGRASETQYF

j_call: TRBJ1-6
d_call: TRBD1
clone_size: once
v_call: TRBV7-8
cdr3_nt: TGTGCCAGCAGTGGGGGACAGGGTGGGAATTCACCCCTCCACTTT
cdr3_aa: CASSGGQGGNSPLHF

j_call: TRBJ1-4
d_call: -
clone_size: -
v_call: TRBV5-8
cdr3_nt: TGTGCCAGCAGCTCGACACCAACTAATGAAAAACTGTTTTTT
cdr3_aa: CASSSTPTNEKLFF

j_call: TRBJ2-2
d_call: -
clone_size: -
v_call: TRBV27
cdr3_nt: TGTGCCAGCAGTTTGATCCAGGGTGGTGCCGGGGAGCTGTTTTTT
cdr3_aa: CASSLIQGGAGELFF

j_call: TRBJ2-2
d_call: TRBD2
clone_size: -
v_call: TRBV30
cdr3_nt: TGTGCCTGGACCCTTCAGAGAGGACGGGAGGGTTCTGCCGGGGAGCTGTTTTTT
cdr3_aa: CAWTLQRGREGSAGELFF

j_call: TRBJ2-7
d_call: -
clone_size: -
v_call: TRBV21-1
cdr3_nt: TGTGCCAGCAGCGCCTCTCCCCGGGACAGCCAAAACTACGAGCAGTACTTC
cdr3_aa: CASSASPRDSQNYEQYF